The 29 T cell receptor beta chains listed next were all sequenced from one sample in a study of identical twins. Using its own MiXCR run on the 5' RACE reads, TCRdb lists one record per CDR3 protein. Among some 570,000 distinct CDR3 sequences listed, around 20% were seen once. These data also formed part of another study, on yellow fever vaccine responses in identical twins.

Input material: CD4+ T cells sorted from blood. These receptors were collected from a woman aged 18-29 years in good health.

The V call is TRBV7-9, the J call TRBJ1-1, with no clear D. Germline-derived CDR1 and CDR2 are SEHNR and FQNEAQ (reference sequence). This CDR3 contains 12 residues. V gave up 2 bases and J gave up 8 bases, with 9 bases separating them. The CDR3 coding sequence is TGTGCCAGCAGCTTAACGGCAGTAGAAGCTTTCTTT. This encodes CASSLTAVEAFF.

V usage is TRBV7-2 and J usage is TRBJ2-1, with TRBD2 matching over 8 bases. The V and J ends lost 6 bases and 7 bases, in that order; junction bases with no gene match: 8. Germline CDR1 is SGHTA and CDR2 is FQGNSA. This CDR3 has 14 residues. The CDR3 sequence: CASRPAGAGNEQFF. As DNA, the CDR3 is TGTGCCAGCAGACCAGCGGGGGCAGGGAATGAGCAGTTCTTC.

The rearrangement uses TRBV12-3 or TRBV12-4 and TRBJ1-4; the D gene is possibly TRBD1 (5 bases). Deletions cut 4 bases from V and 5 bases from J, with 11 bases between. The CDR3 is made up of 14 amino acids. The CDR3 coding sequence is TGTGCCAGCAGTTCGGGGGGGTTGAATGAAAAACTGTTTTTT. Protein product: CASSSGGLNEKLFF.

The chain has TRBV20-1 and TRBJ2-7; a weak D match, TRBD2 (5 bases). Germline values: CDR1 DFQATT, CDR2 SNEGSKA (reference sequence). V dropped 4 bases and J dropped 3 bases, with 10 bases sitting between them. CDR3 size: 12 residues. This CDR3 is CSATADFYEQYF. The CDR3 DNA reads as TGCAGTGCTACGGCGGACTTCTACGAGCAGTACTTC.

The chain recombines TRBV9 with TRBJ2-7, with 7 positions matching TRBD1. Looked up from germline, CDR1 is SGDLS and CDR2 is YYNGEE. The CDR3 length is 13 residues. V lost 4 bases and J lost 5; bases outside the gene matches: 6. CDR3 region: CASSPTGLNEQYF. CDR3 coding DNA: TGTGCCAGCAGCCCGACAGGGTTGAACGAGCAGTACTTC.

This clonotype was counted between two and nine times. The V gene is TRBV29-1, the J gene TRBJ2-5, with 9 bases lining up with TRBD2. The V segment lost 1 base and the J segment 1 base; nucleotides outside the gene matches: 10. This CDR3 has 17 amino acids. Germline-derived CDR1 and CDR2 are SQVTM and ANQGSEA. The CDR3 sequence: CSVEVGVAGDLQETQYF. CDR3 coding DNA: TGCAGCGTTGAAGTTGGGGTAGCGGGAGACCTCCAAGAGACCCAGTACTTC. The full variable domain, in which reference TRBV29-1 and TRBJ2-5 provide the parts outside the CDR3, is SAVISQKPSRDICQRGTSLTIQCQVDSQVTMMFWYRQQPGQSLTLIATANQGSEATYESGFVIDKFPISRPNLTFSTLTVSNMSPEDSSIYLCSVEVGVAGDLQETQYFGPGTRLLVL.

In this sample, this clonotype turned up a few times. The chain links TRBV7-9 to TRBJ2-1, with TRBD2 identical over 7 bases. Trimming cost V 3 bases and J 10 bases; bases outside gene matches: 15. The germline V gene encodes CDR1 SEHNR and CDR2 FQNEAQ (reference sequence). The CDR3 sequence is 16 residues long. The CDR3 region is CASSLGLAERYTEQFF. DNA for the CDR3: TGTGCCAGCAGCTTGGGGCTAGCGGAGCGTTACACGGAGCAGTTCTTC.

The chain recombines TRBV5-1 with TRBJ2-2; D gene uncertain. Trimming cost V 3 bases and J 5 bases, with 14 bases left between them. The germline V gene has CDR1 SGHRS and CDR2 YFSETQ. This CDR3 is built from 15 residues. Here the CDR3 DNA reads TGCGCCAGCAGCTGGAGACCCGCCGAAACCGGGGAGCTGTTTTTT. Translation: CASSWRPAETGELFF.

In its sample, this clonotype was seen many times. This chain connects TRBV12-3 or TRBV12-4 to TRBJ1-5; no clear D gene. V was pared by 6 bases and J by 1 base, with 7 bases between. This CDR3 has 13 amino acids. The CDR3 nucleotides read TGTGCCAGCAGCCCCGACAGCAATCAGCCCCAGCATTTT. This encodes CASSPDSNQPQHF.

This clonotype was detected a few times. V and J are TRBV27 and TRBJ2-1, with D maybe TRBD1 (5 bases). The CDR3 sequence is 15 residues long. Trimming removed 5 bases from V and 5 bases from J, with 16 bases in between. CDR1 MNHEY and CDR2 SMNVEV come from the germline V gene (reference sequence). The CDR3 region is CASSTRLGPNNEQFF. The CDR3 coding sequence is TGTGCCAGCAGTACCCGGCTGGGGCCGAACAATGAGCAGTTCTTC.

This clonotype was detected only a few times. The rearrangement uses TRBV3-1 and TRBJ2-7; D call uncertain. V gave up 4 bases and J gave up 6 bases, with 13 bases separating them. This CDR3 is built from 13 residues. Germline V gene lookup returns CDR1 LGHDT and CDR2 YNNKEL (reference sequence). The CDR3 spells CASSRGSSSEQYF. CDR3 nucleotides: TGTGCCAGCAGCCGTGGATCCTCTAGCGAGCAGTACTTC.

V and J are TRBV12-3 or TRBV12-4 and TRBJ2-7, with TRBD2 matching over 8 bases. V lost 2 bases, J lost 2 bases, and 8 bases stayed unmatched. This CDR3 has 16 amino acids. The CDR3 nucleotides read TGTGCCAGCAGTTTATTCGAACTAGCGGTAACCTACGAGCAGTACTTC. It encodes CASSLFELAVTYEQYF.

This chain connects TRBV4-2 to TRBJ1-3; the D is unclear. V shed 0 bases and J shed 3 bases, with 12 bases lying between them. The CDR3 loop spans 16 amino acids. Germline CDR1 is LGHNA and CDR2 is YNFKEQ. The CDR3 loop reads CASSQERIGLGNTIYF. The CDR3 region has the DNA TGTGCCAGCAGCCAAGAGAGGATTGGGCTTGGAAACACCATATATTTT.

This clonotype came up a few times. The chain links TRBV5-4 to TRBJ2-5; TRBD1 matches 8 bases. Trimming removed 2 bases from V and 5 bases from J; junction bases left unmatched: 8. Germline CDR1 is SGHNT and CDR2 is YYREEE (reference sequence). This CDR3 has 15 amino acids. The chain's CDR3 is CASSFGQGLSETQYF. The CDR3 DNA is TGTGCCAGCAGCTTTGGACAGGGTCTTTCGGAGACCCAGTACTTC.

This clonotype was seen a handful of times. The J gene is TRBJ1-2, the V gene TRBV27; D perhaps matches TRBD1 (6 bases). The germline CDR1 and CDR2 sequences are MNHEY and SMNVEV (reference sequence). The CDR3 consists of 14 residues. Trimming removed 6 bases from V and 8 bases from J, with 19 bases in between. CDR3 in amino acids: CASRPAGGGKGYTF. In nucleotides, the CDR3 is TGTGCCAGCAGACCCGCGGGAGGGGGGAAAGGCTACACCTTC.

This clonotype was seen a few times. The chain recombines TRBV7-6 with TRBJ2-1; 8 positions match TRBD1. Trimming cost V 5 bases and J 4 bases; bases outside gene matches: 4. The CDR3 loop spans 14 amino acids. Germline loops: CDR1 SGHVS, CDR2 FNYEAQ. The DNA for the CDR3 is TGTGCCAGCAGCCAGAGGACAGGGTACAATGAGCAGTTCTTC. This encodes CASSQRTGYNEQFF.

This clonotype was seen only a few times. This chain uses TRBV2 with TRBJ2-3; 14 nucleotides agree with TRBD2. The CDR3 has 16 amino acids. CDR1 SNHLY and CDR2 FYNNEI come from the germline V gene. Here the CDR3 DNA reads TGTACTAAGTCCGGGACTAGCGGGAGAGGAGCAGATACGCAGTATTTT. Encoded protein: CTKSGTSGRGADTQYF.

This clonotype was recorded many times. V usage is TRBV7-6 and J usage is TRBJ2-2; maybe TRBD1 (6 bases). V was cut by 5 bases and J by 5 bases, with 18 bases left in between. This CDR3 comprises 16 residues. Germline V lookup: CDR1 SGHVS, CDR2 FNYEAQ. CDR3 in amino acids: CASSLGNTGRTGELFF. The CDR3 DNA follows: TGTGCCAGCAGCCTCGGAAACACAGGGAGAACCGGGGAGCTGTTTTTT.

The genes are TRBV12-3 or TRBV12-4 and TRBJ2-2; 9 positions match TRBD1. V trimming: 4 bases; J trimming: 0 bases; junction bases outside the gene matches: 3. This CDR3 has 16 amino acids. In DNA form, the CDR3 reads TGTGCCAGCAGTTATACAGGGGGCGCGAACACCGGGGAGCTGTTTTTT. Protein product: CASSYTGGANTGELFF.

CDR3 loop: CASSQPWGSGRAFQAEQFF. CDR3 coding DNA: TGTGCCAGCAGCCAACCCTGGGGTAGCGGGAGGGCCTTCCAGGCTGAGCAGTTCTTC. This chain links TRBV3-1 with TRBJ2-1; TRBD2 matches at 11 bases. The CDR3 totals 19 residues. Germline V gene lookup returns CDR1 LGHDT and CDR2 YNNKEL (reference sequence). The V gene end was trimmed by 2 bases and the J gene end by 9 bases; junction bases not matched to a gene: 18.

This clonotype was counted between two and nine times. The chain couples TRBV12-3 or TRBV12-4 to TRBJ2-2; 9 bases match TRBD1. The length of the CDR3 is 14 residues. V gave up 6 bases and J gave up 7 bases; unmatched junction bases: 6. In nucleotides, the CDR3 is TGTGCCAGCAGGGAAACAGGGGGCGGCGGGGAGCTGTTTTTT. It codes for CASRETGGGGELFF.

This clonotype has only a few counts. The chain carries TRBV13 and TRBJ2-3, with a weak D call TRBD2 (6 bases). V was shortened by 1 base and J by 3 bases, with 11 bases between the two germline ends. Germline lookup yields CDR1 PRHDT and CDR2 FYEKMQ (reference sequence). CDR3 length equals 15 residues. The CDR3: CASSLVLGRTDTQYF. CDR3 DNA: TGTGCCAGCAGCTTAGTTCTCGGGAGAACAGATACGCAGTATTTT.

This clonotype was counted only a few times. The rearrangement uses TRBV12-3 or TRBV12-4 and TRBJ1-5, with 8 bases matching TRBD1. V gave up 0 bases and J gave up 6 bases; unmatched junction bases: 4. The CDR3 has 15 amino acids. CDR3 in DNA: TGTGCCAGCAGTTTAGCCTCAGGGGGCAGTCAGCCCCAGCATTTT. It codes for CASSLASGGSQPQHF.

The CDR3: CASSGPGRSSYNEQFF. In nucleotides, the CDR3 is TGCGCCAGCAGCGGGCCGGGACGGAGCTCCTACAATGAGCAGTTCTTC. The rearrangement links TRBV5-1 to TRBJ2-1; the D call may be TRBD1 or TRBD2 (5 bases each). The V end was cut by 4 bases, the J end by 0 bases, with 14 bases between. Germline V gene data show CDR1 as SGHRS and CDR2 as YFSETQ. The CDR3 contains 16 residues.

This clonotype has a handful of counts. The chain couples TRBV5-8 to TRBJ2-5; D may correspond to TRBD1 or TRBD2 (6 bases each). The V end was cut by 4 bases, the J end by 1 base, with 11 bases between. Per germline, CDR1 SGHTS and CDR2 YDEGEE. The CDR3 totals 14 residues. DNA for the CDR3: TGTGCCAGCAGCGGGAGGACAGTCCAAGAGACCCAGTACTTC. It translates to CASSGRTVQETQYF.

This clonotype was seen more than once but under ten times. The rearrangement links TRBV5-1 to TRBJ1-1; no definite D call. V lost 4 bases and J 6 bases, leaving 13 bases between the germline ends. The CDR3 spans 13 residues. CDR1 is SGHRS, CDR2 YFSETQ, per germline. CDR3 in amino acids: CASSPRPGAEAFF. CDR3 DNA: TGCGCCAGCAGCCCTCGACCCGGGGCTGAAGCTTTCTTT. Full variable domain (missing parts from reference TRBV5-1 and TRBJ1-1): KAGVTQTPRYLIKTRGQQVTLSCSPISGHRSVSWYQQTPGQGLQFLFEYFSETQRNKGNFPGRFSGRQFSNSRSEMNVSTLELGDSALYLCASSPRPGAEAFFGQGTRLTVV.

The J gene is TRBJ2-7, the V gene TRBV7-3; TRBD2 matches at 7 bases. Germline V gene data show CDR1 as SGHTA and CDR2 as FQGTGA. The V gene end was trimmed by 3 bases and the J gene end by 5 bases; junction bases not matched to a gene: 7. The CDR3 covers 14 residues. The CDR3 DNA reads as TGTGCCAGCAGCTTTGGGAGGGCCCTGGACGAGCAGTACTTC. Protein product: CASSFGRALDEQYF.

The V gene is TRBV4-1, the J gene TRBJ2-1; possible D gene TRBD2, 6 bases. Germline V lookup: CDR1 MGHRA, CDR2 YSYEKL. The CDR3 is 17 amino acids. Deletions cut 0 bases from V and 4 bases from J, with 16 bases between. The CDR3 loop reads CASSQDRAGLGYNEQFF. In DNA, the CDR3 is TGCGCCAGCAGCCAAGATCGGGCGGGGCTTGGGTACAATGAGCAGTTCTTC.

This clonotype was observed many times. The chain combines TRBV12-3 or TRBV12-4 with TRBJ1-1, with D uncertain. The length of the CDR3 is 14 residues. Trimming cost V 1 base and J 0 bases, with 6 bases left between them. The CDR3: CASSLDPLNTEAFF. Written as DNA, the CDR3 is TGTGCCAGCAGTTTAGATCCTTTGAACACTGAAGCTTTCTTT.